The source of this TCR beta chain is a study of Graves' ophthalmopathy and Graves' hyperthyroidism. Points from the study as a whole: Both a roughly 64% sensitivity and a roughly 75% specificity characterized the model's predictions of ophthalmopathy progression. Among thyroid clonotypes expanded above 0.001 frequency, most also appeared in blood.

TCR beta CDR3 amplification used RNA transcripts. RT-PCR with HTBI primers came first, then second-round multiplex PCR. TCRdb re-called the multiplex PCR reads through MiXCR, storing one row per CDR3 protein. Here the sample spans 600,000 to 700,000 distinct CDR3 sequences, over 40% being singletons. This clonotype was counted ten times or more. What it binds is not known. This CDR3 has 12 amino acids. Trimming took 3 bases from V and 7 from J, leaving 7 bases between them. Germline V gene sequence: CDR1 DFQATT, CDR2 SNEGSKA (reference sequence). Pregnancy or lactation, uncontrolled infections and other autoimmune diseases were grounds for excluding patients.

The gene calls are TRBV20-1 and TRBJ1-6; D remains unclear. The TCR originated in an adult man with Graves' ophthalmopathy. What was sequenced was peripheral blood. As DNA, the CDR3 is TGCAGTGCTAGTCACAAGAATTCACCCCTCCACTTT. Its translation: CSASHKNSPLHF.